A single sample gave rise to the 20 T cell receptor beta chains below, sequenced in a study of cytomegalovirus exposure and HLA in healthy donors. Primers included in the PCR were 60 Vbeta and 13 Jbeta primers. TCRdb's table, derived via immunoSEQ multiplex PCR, lists solely in-frame clones and lacks some. The sample has 50,000 or so clones, 81% seen once. The sequenced material came from PBMCs. Receptors originate from a boy younger than 18 in good health and CMV-seropositive.

The rearrangement uses TRBV18 and TRBJ2-3; D might be TRBD2 (5 bases). Trimming took 3 bases from V and 5 from J, leaving 18 bases between them. Germline lookup yields CDR1 KGHSH and CDR2 LQKENI. CDR3 length: 16 amino acids. As DNA, the CDR3 is TGTGCCAGCTCACCCTACCCTGACGAACGGGAAGATACGCAGTATTTT. It encodes CASSPYPDEREDTQYF.

The J gene is TRBJ2-7, the V gene TRBV2; 8 bases align to TRBD2. Germline CDR1 is SNHLY and CDR2 is FYNNEI. Unmatched junction bases numbered 3, after V lost 5 bases and J lost 6 bases. The length of the CDR3 is 12 residues. This CDR3 is CASSLLAGEQYF. The CDR3 region has the DNA TGTGCCAGCAGTCTTCTAGCGGGCGAGCAGTACTTC.

The chain is built from TRBV6-6 and TRBJ2-3, with 8 positions matching TRBD1. This CDR3 contains 14 residues. Germline V gene data show CDR1 as MNHNY and CDR2 as SVGAGI (reference sequence). The V segment lost 2 bases and the J segment 3 bases; nucleotides outside the gene matches: 1. This CDR3 is CASSYGQGTDTQYF. The CDR3 nucleotides read TGTGCCAGCAGTTACGGACAGGGAACAGATACGCAGTATTTT.

This rearrangement joins TRBV21-1 to TRBJ2-7; the table's D call of TRBD2 was not tested on the DNA. TRBV21-1 is a documented pseudogene. The CDR3 length is 14 residues. CDR3 amino acids: CPQQPGTAAREQYF. The CDR3 bases are TGTCCTCAGCAGCCGGGAACGGCGGCGCGGGAGCAGTACTTC.

The V and J genes are TRBV5-1 and TRBJ2-1; TRBD2 might be the D (7 bases). This CDR3 has 14 residues. V gave up 7 bases and J gave up 1 base, with 12 bases separating them. The germline CDR1 and CDR2 sequences are SGHRS and YFSETQ. This CDR3 reads CASGGGGSYNEQFF. The CDR3 coding sequence is TGCGCCAGCGGAGGGGGGGGGTCCTACAATGAGCAGTTCTTC.

This chain joins TRBV9 and TRBJ1-4, with a possible D match to TRBD1 (5 bases). The V end lost 3 bases, the J end lost 4 bases, and 13 bases lay between the germline ends. Germline loops: CDR1 SGDLS, CDR2 YYNGEE. This CDR3 has 15 residues. In nucleotides, the CDR3 is TGTGCCAGCAGCGCCGCGGGGGGATATAATGAAAAACTGTTTTTT. Its translation: CASSAAGGYNEKLFF.

The rearrangement uses TRBV27 and TRBJ1-4; 9 bases fit TRBD1. The CDR3 has 14 amino acids. Germline V lookup: CDR1 MNHEY, CDR2 SMNVEV (reference sequence). V was clipped by 8 bases and J by 8 bases; unmatched bases: 9. The CDR3 nucleotides are TGTGCCAGCGTATACAGGGGGCTTTTAGAAAAACTGTTTTTT. This sequence encodes CASVYRGLLEKLFF.

The chain couples TRBV7-2 to TRBJ2-1; unclear D gene. Germline V gives CDR1 SGHTA, CDR2 FQGNSA. This CDR3 region has 12 residues. Trimming took off 4 bases at V and 4 bases at J, with 5 bases between the two ends. The DNA for the CDR3 is TGTGCCAGCAGCTCCCCGTACAATGAGCAGTTCTTC. Translation: CASSSPYNEQFF.

Written as DNA, the CDR3 is TGTGCCAGCAGCCTCCAGGCAGGGGGTGGGCAGCCCCAGCATTTT. It yields the protein CASSLQAGGGQPQHF. The rearrangement links TRBV21-1 to TRBJ1-5; the table calls TRBD1, which could not be checked here. TRBV21-1 is designated a pseudogene. This CDR3 contains 15 residues.

This sequence joins TRBV5-4 and TRBJ1-1, with D unclear. Germline CDR1 reads SGHNT; CDR2 reads YYREEE (reference sequence). This CDR3 region has 13 residues. Between the trimmed V and J ends, which lost 3 bases and 0 bases, there was a span of 6 bases. The CDR3 region has the DNA TGTGCCAGCAGCTCTATGTTGAACACTGAAGCTTTCTTT. Translation: CASSSMLNTEAFF.

The V gene is TRBV7-9, the J gene TRBJ2-2; D is possibly TRBD2 (5 bases). In germline, CDR1 is SEHNR, CDR2 FQNEAQ (reference sequence). Between the trimmed V and J ends, which lost 10 bases and 6 bases, there was a span of 18 bases. There are 14 residues in the CDR3. CDR3 coding DNA: TGTGCCAACATTTCTAGCAGTCAGCCCGGGGAGCTGTTTTTT. Translated, it gives CANISSSQPGELFF.

The rearrangement links TRBV19 to TRBJ2-1; tentative D call: TRBD1 (5 bases). The CDR3 is made up of 14 amino acids. Germline-derived CDR1 and CDR2 are LNHDA and SQIVND (reference sequence). Trimming removed 6 bases at V and 3 bases at J, with 12 bases between. CDR3 region: CASSAQGYYNEQFF. CDR3 nucleotides: TGTGCCAGTAGCGCTCAGGGCTACTACAATGAGCAGTTCTTC.

The V and J genes are TRBV5-1 and TRBJ1-4; weak D call: TRBD1 (6 bases). Between the trimmed V and J ends, which lost 4 bases and 8 bases, there was a span of 18 bases. The CDR3 length is 15 residues. CDR1 and CDR2 (germline): SGHRS, YFSETQ. The CDR3 nucleotides are TGCGCCAGCAGCCCTGGTGTGGGGGCGGAGGAAAAACTGTTTTTT. It yields the protein CASSPGVGAEEKLFF.

The genes are TRBV19 and TRBJ1-4, with a weak D call TRBD1 (5 bases). Germline V lookup: CDR1 LNHDA, CDR2 SQIVND (reference sequence). The length of the CDR3 is 13 residues. The V and J ends lost 3 bases and 12 bases respectively, with 14 bases between them. CDR3 in DNA: TGTGCCAGTAGTATTAGGGGAACGGCCGAACTGTTTTTT. Amino acid sequence: CASSIRGTAELFF.

This clone appeared a single time. The chain combines TRBV15 with TRBJ2-7; a weak D match, TRBD1 (6 bases). V lost 4 bases and J 3 bases, leaving 10 bases between the germline ends. This CDR3 comprises 13 residues. Germline V gives CDR1 LNHNV, CDR2 YYDKDF (reference sequence). CDR3 coding DNA: TGTGCCACCAGCATAACAGGGTTCTACGAGCAGTACTTC. It is translated as CATSITGFYEQYF.

The chain uses TRBV11-1 and TRBJ2-7; D call uncertain. Trimming pared 6 bases from V and 1 base from J, leaving 7 bases between. The CDR3 has 12 amino acids. In germline, CDR1 is SGHAT, CDR2 FQDESV (reference sequence). CDR3 in DNA: TGTGCCAGCAGGAACGGTTCCTACGAGCAGTACTTC. Its protein is CASRNGSYEQYF.

V usage is TRBV25-1 and J usage is TRBJ1-1; no clear D gene. V was trimmed by 0 bases and J by 3 bases, leaving 11 bases between them. The CDR3 is 15 residues long. Germline V gene sequence: CDR1 MGHDK, CDR2 SYGVNS. The CDR3 sequence: CASSEYTGMDTEAFF. In DNA form, the CDR3 reads TGTGCCAGCAGTGAATATACCGGGATGGACACTGAAGCTTTCTTT.

The chain uses TRBV11-2 and TRBJ2-5; D gene ambiguous. Germline V gene lookup returns CDR1 SGHAT and CDR2 FQNNGV. Trimming cost V 2 bases and J 6 bases, with 13 bases left between them. The CDR3 loop spans 14 amino acids. The CDR3 bases are TGTGCCAGCAGCTTACCTCCTCCGGTGAAGACCCAGTACTTC. Protein sequence: CASSLPPPVKTQYF.

The rearrangement uses TRBV6-5 and TRBJ1-1; maybe TRBD1 (6 bases). V was trimmed by 4 bases and J by 3 bases, leaving 12 bases between them. CDR1 is MNHEY and CDR2 is SVGAGI in the germline V gene. The CDR3 extends over 14 amino acids. The CDR3 spells CASSFLQGYTEAFF. CDR3 bases: TGTGCCAGCAGTTTCCTACAGGGATACACTGAAGCTTTCTTT.

In DNA form, the CDR3 reads TGTGCCAGCGGCCGGGGAGACACCTTC. Amino acids: CASGRGDTF. The V and J genes are TRBV2 and TRBJ1-2; D ambiguous. Germline CDR1 is SNHLY and CDR2 is FYNNEI. The CDR3 runs to 9 residues. The V gene lost 8 bases and the J gene lost 12 bases, with 10 bases spanning the gap.